The clone carrying this T cell receptor beta chain appeared a few times. Its antigen is undetermined. The data stem from a study of T-cell memory formation after mild COVID-19. Whole-study findings and limits: Clones contracting day 15 to 85 were balanced CD4/CD8; later expanders leaned CD4+.

CDR3 length: 15 amino acids. V gave up 1 base and J gave up 7 bases, with 13 bases separating them. One entry per CDR3 protein results from TCRdb running MiXCR on the 5' RACE reads. This sample carries under 250,000 distinct CDR3 sequences, 15% of them seen once, and the ten largest clones take 2.1%. The receptor was derived from an adult woman who had mild COVID-19 (a few samples of this study predate the infection). Cell type and time point are not known. Material for sequencing was PBMCs or a T cell subset sorted from them (not recorded which). The chain employs TRBV12-3 or TRBV12-4 and TRBJ2-2; tentative D call: TRBD2 (6 bases). This CDR3 reads CASSLGGEDGGELFF. CDR3 nucleotide sequence: TGTGCCAGCAGTTTAGGTGGGGAGGACGGCGGGGAGCTGTTTTTT.